The 21 T cell receptor beta chains in this list originate from one sample, sequenced in a study of cytomegalovirus exposure and HLA in healthy donors. 60 Vbeta and 13 Jbeta primers were used in PCR. Here immunoSEQ multiplex PCR was the method, and the copy in TCRdb shows in-frame clones only, minus some. The data contain roughly 84,000 clones, around 73% of them singletons. Sequencing used PBMCs. These receptors all stem from a man aged 50 to 60 in good health and CMV-seronegative.

The chain couples TRBV7-2 to TRBJ2-7; D remains unclear. The CDR3 consists of 12 residues. With 2 bases removed from V and 4 bases from J, the gap between germline ends came to 6 bases. Looked up from germline, CDR1 is SGHTA and CDR2 is FQGNSA. CDR3 amino acids: CASSLRVYEQYF. CDR3 DNA: TGTGCCAGCAGCTTAAGAGTATACGAGCAGTACTTC.

The chain carries TRBV6-1 and TRBJ2-1; the match to TRBD2 covers 9 bases. This CDR3 contains 13 residues. Germline CDR1 MNHNS, CDR2 SASEGT. V dropped 7 bases and J dropped 9; count of bases not matched to a gene: 7. CDR3 loop: CASISGGLSEQFF. CDR3 sequence (DNA): TGTGCCAGCATTAGCGGGGGTTTGAGTGAGCAGTTCTTC.

The chain joins TRBV11-2 to TRBJ1-6; D remains ambiguous. V dropped 0 bases and J dropped 0 bases, with 9 bases sitting between them. Germline-derived CDR1 and CDR2 are SGHAT and FQNNGV. CDR3 length: 17 residues. The CDR3 DNA sequence: TGTGCCAGCAGCTTAGATCCCTTGAGCTCCTATAATTCACCCCTCCACTTT. This gives the protein CASSLDPLSSYNSPLHF.

The J gene is TRBJ1-2, the V gene TRBV10-2; the match to TRBD1 covers 9 bases. Germline CDR1 is WSHSY and CDR2 is SAAADI. The CDR3 is 13 residues long. Trimming removed 6 bases from V and 8 bases from J; junction bases left unmatched: 7. The CDR3 coding sequence is TGCGCCAGCAGCTTGGGACAGGGATCGGGCTACACCTTC. Translating it yields CASSLGQGSGYTF.

This clone was observed a handful of times. This chain uses TRBV5-1 with TRBJ2-4; D is possibly TRBD2 (5 bases). The CDR3 has 13 amino acids. V dropped 5 bases and J dropped 9 bases, with 15 bases sitting between them. Germline CDR1 and CDR2: SGHRS and YFSETQ. CDR3 sequence reads: CASSSEGTGIQYF. CDR3 DNA sequence: TGCGCCAGCAGTAGCGAGGGTACGGGCATTCAGTACTTC.

This chain connects TRBV28 to TRBJ2-2; possible D gene TRBD2, 6 bases. This CDR3 has 15 amino acids. Germline values: CDR1 MDHEN, CDR2 SYDVKM. V was cut by 7 bases and J by 2 bases, with 14 bases left in between. The CDR3 sequence: CASKEGGANTGELFF. Written as DNA, the CDR3 is TGTGCCAGCAAGGAAGGCGGGGCCAACACCGGGGAGCTGTTTTTT. The full variable domain, in which reference TRBV28 and TRBJ2-2 provide the parts outside the CDR3, is DVKVTQSSRYLVKRTGEKVFLECVQDMDHENMFWYRQDPGLGLRLIYFSYDVKMKEKGDIPEGYSVSREKKERFSLILESASTNQTSMYLCASKEGGANTGELFFGEGSRLTVL.

The rearrangement joins TRBV27 to TRBJ2-5, with 9 bases lining up with TRBD1. CDR3 length equals 13 residues. Trimming took 5 bases from V and 7 from J; bases not matched to a gene: 5. Germline-derived CDR1 and CDR2 are MNHEY and SMNVEV (reference sequence). CDR3 sequence: CASSLQGAGTQYF. Here the CDR3 DNA reads TGTGCCAGCAGTCTACAGGGGGCAGGGACCCAGTACTTC.

This chain uses TRBV30 with TRBJ1-2; 7 nucleotides match TRBD1. Germline trimming cut 3 bases from V and 5 bases from J; bases unmatched to any gene: 9. The CDR3 is 14 residues long. CDR1 is GTSNPN and CDR2 is SVGIG in the germline V gene (reference sequence). CDR3 sequence (DNA): TGTGCCTGGAGCGGGGACAGATTAGAGTATGGCTACACCTTC. Translation: CAWSGDRLEYGYTF.

J is TRBJ1-6 and V is TRBV6-4; D is perhaps TRBD1 (6 bases). This CDR3 spans 13 amino acids. Germline assignment: CDR1 MRHNA and CDR2 SNTAGT. V gave up 6 bases and J gave up 10 bases, with 13 bases separating them. The CDR3 bases are TGTGCCAGCAGCGTACAGGGCGAATCACCCCTCCACTTT. It encodes CASSVQGESPLHF.

A note on this clone: One end of the junction does not line up with germline, which may come from a read error. The V gene is TRBV5-6, the J gene TRBJ2-3, with D possibly matching TRBD1 (8 bases). Germline V gives CDR1 SGHDT, CDR2 YYEEEE. CDR3 size: 13 residues. The CDR3 protein is CASRQGGTDAQYF. CDR3 DNA sequence: TGTGCCAGCAGACAGGGGGGGACAGATGCGCAGTATTTT. The full variable domain, with the rest looked up from reference TRBV5-6 and TRBJ2-3, is DAGVTQSPTHLIKTRGQQVTLRCSPKSGHDTVSWYQQALGQGPQFIFQYYEEEERQRGNFPDRFSGHQFPNYSSELNVNALLLGDSALYLCASRQGGTDAQYFGPGTRLTVL.

V and J are TRBV5-4 and TRBJ1-1; D is undetermined. V was cut by 5 bases and J by 3 bases, with 11 bases left in between. The CDR3 is 13 amino acids. Germline V gene sequence: CDR1 SGHNT, CDR2 YYREEE (reference sequence). The chain's CDR3 is CASRLRDHTEAFF. CDR3 in DNA: TGTGCCAGCAGGTTAAGAGATCACACTGAAGCTTTCTTT. Using reference TRBV5-4 and TRBJ1-1 for the parts outside the CDR3, the full variable domain is ETGVTQSPTHLIKTRGQQVTLRCSSQSGHNTVSWYQQALGQGPQFIFQYYREEENGRGNFPPRFSGLQFPNYSSELNVNALELDDSALYLCASRLRDHTEAFFGQGTRLTVV.

The V gene is TRBV15, the J gene TRBJ2-3; D is uncertain. The CDR3 spans 13 residues. Trimming pared 4 bases from V and 7 bases from J, leaving 12 bases between. Per germline, CDR1 LNHNV and CDR2 YYDKDF (reference sequence). CDR3 region: CATSTESRNTQYF. The CDR3 DNA reads as TGTGCCACCAGCACCGAATCTAGAAATACGCAGTATTTT.

The chain is built from TRBV5-4 and TRBJ2-7, with D uncertain. Germline loops: CDR1 SGHNT, CDR2 YYREEE (reference sequence). V shed 3 bases and J shed 3 bases, with 4 bases lying between them. This CDR3 comprises 11 residues. As DNA, the CDR3 is TGTGCCAGCAGCTCCCACTACGAGCAGTACTTC. It encodes CASSSHYEQYF.

The chain links TRBV2 to TRBJ1-5, with 11 bases matching TRBD1. Germline V gene sequence: CDR1 SNHLY, CDR2 FYNNEI. The CDR3 is made up of 15 amino acids. The trim removed 0 bases at V and 7 bases at J, leaving 2 bases unmatched. The CDR3 coding sequence is TGTGCCAGCAGTGAAGCCCGGACAGGGGGCCAGCCCCAGCATTTT. Amino acid sequence: CASSEARTGGQPQHF.

V is TRBV5-1 and J is TRBJ2-5; D may be TRBD1 (6 bases). The germline V gene encodes CDR1 SGHRS and CDR2 YFSETQ. Deletions cut 3 bases from V and 4 bases from J, with 22 bases between. CDR3 length: 17 residues. The CDR3 loop is CASSSQGGIKIGETQYF. The CDR3 DNA reads as TGCGCCAGCAGCTCACAGGGTGGGATCAAAATCGGAGAGACCCAGTACTTC.

The genes are TRBV18 and TRBJ2-5; 14 positions agree with TRBD2. Germline CDR1 and CDR2: KGHSH and LQKENI. Germline trimming cut 3 bases from V and 5 bases from J; bases unmatched to any gene: 2. This CDR3 has 15 residues. CDR3 sequence: CASSPGLAGVETQYF. The CDR3, as DNA: TGTGCCAGCTCACCGGGACTAGCGGGGGTTGAGACCCAGTACTTC.

This clone was detected a few times. The genes are TRBV6-5 and TRBJ1-1, with D possibly being TRBD1 (6 bases). Germline CDR1 and CDR2: MNHEY and SVGAGI. The CDR3 has 14 amino acids. Trimming shortened V by 5 bases and J by 10 bases, and 20 bases separated the two germline ends. For the CDR3, the DNA is TGTGCCAGCAGTACCAACTCACAGGGAGGGGGAGCTTTCTTT. It translates to CASSTNSQGGGAFF.

V gene TRBV4-3 combines with J gene TRBJ1-2; D not resolved. The CDR3 covers 14 residues. The germline V and J ends were trimmed by 1 base and 8 bases, with 14 bases remaining between them. In germline, CDR1 is LGHNA, CDR2 YSLEER. The CDR3 sequence: CASSQVGRLQGYTF. CDR3 nucleotides: TGCGCCAGCAGCCAAGTGGGCAGGCTTCAAGGCTACACCTTC.

This clone was counted once. This chain uses TRBV6-5 with TRBJ1-2, with D perhaps matching TRBD1 (6 bases). From germline, CDR1 is MNHEY and CDR2 SVGAGI. This CDR3 has 13 amino acids. Trimming stripped 7 bases from V and 4 bases from J, with 13 bases between. CDR3 bases: TGTGCCAGCAAACCTGGGACATCCTATGGCTACACCTTC. Amino acids: CASKPGTSYGYTF.

This clone was seen just once. The chain recombines TRBV7-9 with TRBJ2-3; TRBD2 agrees at 8 bases. CDR3 length equals 15 residues. After removal of 4 bases from V and 2 bases from J, the junction contained 5 bases not matched to a gene. Germline V gene lookup returns CDR1 SEHNR and CDR2 FQNEAQ (reference sequence). The CDR3 DNA reads as TGTGCCAGCAGCTCAACGGGGGGGGACACAGATACGCAGTATTTT. Residues: CASSSTGGDTDTQYF.

This chain joins TRBV6-5 and TRBJ2-3; D gene unclear. The germline gives CDR1 MNHEY, CDR2 SVGAGI. The CDR3 covers 13 residues. V was pared by 0 bases and J by 8 bases, with 9 bases between. This CDR3 is CASSYSRSATQYF. The CDR3 DNA reads as TGTGCCAGCAGTTACTCGAGGTCCGCTACGCAGTATTTT.